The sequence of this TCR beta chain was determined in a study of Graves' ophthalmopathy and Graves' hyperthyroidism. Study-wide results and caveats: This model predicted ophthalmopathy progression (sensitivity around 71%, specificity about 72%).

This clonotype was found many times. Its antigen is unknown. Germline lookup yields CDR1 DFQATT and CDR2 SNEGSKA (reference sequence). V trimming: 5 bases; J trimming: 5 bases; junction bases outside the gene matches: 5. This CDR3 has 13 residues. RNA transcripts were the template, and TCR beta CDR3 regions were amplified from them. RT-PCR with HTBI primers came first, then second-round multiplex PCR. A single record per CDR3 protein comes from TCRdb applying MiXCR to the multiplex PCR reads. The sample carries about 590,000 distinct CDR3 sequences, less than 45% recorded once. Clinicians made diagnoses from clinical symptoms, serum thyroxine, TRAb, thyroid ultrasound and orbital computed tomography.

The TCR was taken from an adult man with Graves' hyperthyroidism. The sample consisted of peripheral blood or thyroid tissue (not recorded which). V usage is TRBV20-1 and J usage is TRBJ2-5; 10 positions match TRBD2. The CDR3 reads CSAPAGGLETQYF. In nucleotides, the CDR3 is TGCAGTGCTCCAGCGGGGGGGCTGGAGACCCAGTACTTC.